A single sample is the source of the 26 T cell receptor beta chains below, sequenced in a study of T-cell memory formation after mild COVID-19. Each CDR3 protein is one row after TCRdb ran MiXCR on the 5' RACE reads. The data contain 450,000 to 650,000 distinct CDR3 sequences, less than 25% of them singletons. The specimen sequenced was PBMCs or a T cell subset sorted from them (not recorded which). The receptor set was obtained from an adult woman who had mild COVID-19 (a few samples of this study predate the infection). Cell type and time point are not known.

V usage is TRBV24-1 and J usage is TRBJ2-5, with D maybe TRBD1 (5 bases). V lost 4 bases, J lost 3 bases, and 14 bases lay in between. This CDR3 contains 15 residues. CDR1 KGHDR and CDR2 SFDVKD come from the germline V gene. The DNA of the CDR3 is TGTGCCACCAGTGAATCTCGACAGAGAAAAGAGACCCAGTACTTC. Residues: CATSESRQRKETQYF.

This clonotype was found a few times. The V call is TRBV6-2 or TRBV6-3, the J call TRBJ1-5; tentative D call: TRBD1 (5 bases). The CDR3 is 16 amino acids. Trimming took 10 bases from V and 3 from J, leaving 22 bases between them. Germline V gene lookup returns CDR1 MNHEY and CDR2 SVGEGT. The CDR3 DNA reads TGTGCCACCATGGGAGGGGCCGGACACCTCAATCAGCCCCAGCATTTT. Protein product: CATMGGAGHLNQPQHF.

The CDR3: CASSDAPGYRYEQYF. The CDR3 region has the DNA TGTGCCAGTAGCGACGCACCGGGCTATCGTTACGAGCAGTACTTC. J is TRBJ2-7 and V is TRBV19; D not resolved. The CDR3 spans 15 residues. CDR1 and CDR2 (germline): LNHDA, SQIVND (reference sequence). Trimming pared 6 bases from V and 4 bases from J, leaving 19 bases between.

This clonotype was observed a few times. The gene calls are TRBV29-1 and TRBJ2-7; no clear D gene. V lost 6 bases and J lost 2, with 17 bases in between. Germline CDR1 reads SQVTM; CDR2 reads ANQGSEA. The CDR3 is made up of 14 amino acids. The CDR3 DNA is TGCAGCGTCGTCCGGCCCGACAAGACCTACGAGCAGTACTTC. This encodes CSVVRPDKTYEQYF.

The chain is built from TRBV6-5 and TRBJ1-1; 8 nucleotides match TRBD1. CDR3 length: 16 amino acids. With V trimmed by 7 bases and J by 0 bases, 10 bases remained unmatched. CDR1 is MNHEY and CDR2 is SVGAGI in the germline V gene. CDR3 in amino acids: CASTSLQGVMNTEAFF. The CDR3, as DNA: TGTGCCAGCACCTCCCTACAGGGGGTCATGAACACTGAAGCTTTCTTT.

A few counts support this clonotype. The V call is TRBV10-3, the J call TRBJ2-7; 7 bases map to TRBD2. The CDR3 extends over 12 amino acids. Germline V gene data show CDR1 as ENHRY and CDR2 as SYGVKD. J was trimmed by 6 bases and V by 6 bases; bases with no gene match: 5. CDR3 in amino acids: CAIRDPGGEQYF. CDR3 bases: TGTGCCATCAGGGACCCGGGGGGCGAGCAGTACTTC.

The gene calls are TRBV2 and TRBJ1-5; D unclear. Trimming cost V 7 bases and J 0 bases, with 7 bases left between them. Germline CDR1 and CDR2: SNHLY and FYNNEI. This CDR3 is built from 13 residues. DNA of the CDR3: TGTGCCAGCATCCGGGATAGCAATCAGCCCCAGCATTTT. Encoded protein: CASIRDSNQPQHF.

This clonotype was detected a few times. This chain joins TRBV7-9 and TRBJ2-7, with 9 bases lining up with TRBD1. The CDR3 covers 14 residues. Trimming removed 5 bases from V and 5 bases from J; junction bases left unmatched: 7. Germline V CDR1 and CDR2: SEHNR, FQNEAQ (reference sequence). CDR3 DNA: TGTGCCAGCAGCACAGGGGGCGCTTCCCACGAGCAGTACTTC. This sequence encodes CASSTGGASHEQYF.

The chain recombines TRBV12-3 or TRBV12-4 with TRBJ1-1; 7 bases match TRBD1. V lost 3 bases, J lost 7 bases, and 11 bases stayed unmatched. This CDR3 has 15 amino acids. The CDR3 DNA reads TGTGCCAGCAGTTTTACCTTCGGACAGGCGGGTGAAGCTTTCTTT. Translation: CASSFTFGQAGEAFF.

This clonotype was seen only once. The genes are TRBV7-9 and TRBJ2-2; D possibly corresponds to TRBD1 (6 bases). Per germline, CDR1 SEHNR and CDR2 FQNEAQ (reference sequence). Trimming removed 5 bases from V and 1 base from J, with 14 bases in between. CDR3 length equals 16 residues. CDR3 amino acids: CASSEGTGWNTGELFF. The CDR3 DNA reads as TGTGCCAGCAGCGAGGGTACAGGGTGGAACACCGGGGAGCTGTTTTTT.

This clonotype was observed a handful of times. The chain joins TRBV6-5 to TRBJ1-1; 12 bases are shared with TRBD1. This CDR3 has 15 residues. Germline CDR1 reads MNHEY; CDR2 reads SVGAGI. Unmatched junction bases numbered 9, after V lost 5 bases and J lost 8 bases. CDR3 amino acids: CASSQGQGAFGEAFF. The DNA of the CDR3 is TGTGCCAGCAGTCAGGGACAGGGGGCTTTCGGGGAAGCTTTCTTT.

The genes are TRBV7-8 and TRBJ2-2, with 9 positions matching TRBD1. The CDR3 length is 15 residues. CDR1 and CDR2 (germline): SGHVS, FQNEAQ. Trimming removed 1 base from V and 6 bases from J; junction bases left unmatched: 3. In DNA, the CDR3 is TGTGCCAGCAGCTTAGACAGGGGGCGGTCCGGGGAGCTGTTTTTT. Translated: CASSLDRGRSGELFF.

V gene TRBV20-1 combines with J gene TRBJ1-2; 7 bases are a match to TRBD1. Germline lookup yields CDR1 DFQATT and CDR2 SNEGSKA (reference sequence). The CDR3 totals 14 residues. V lost 3 bases, J lost 1 base, and 5 bases stayed unmatched. The CDR3 nucleotides are TGCAGTGCTAGTAGACAGGGAGGTAACTATGGCTACACCTTC. It codes for CSASRQGGNYGYTF.

The chain carries TRBV18 and TRBJ2-7; D ambiguous. The CDR3 consists of 14 residues. V was cut by 6 bases and J by 6 bases, with 18 bases left in between. Germline loops: CDR1 KGHSH, CDR2 LQKENI. CDR3 amino acids: CASSHPGYPAEQYF. CDR3 DNA: TGTGCCAGCTCCCACCCGGGCTACCCCGCCGAGCAGTACTTC.

The chain has TRBV5-5 and TRBJ1-2; no definite D call. CDR3 length: 15 amino acids. From germline, CDR1 is SGHKS and CDR2 YYEKEE (reference sequence). Trimming left V 4 bases short and J 4 bases short, with 17 bases between. CDR3 nucleotide sequence: TGTGCCAGCAGCCCCGCCATGAGCACTAGCTATGGCTACACCTTC. As protein: CASSPAMSTSYGYTF.

This rearrangement joins TRBV6-1 to TRBJ1-1; the match to TRBD1 covers 8 bases. This CDR3 contains 14 residues. Germline values: CDR1 MNHNS, CDR2 SASEGT. J lost 4 bases, V lost 4 bases, and 5 bases had no gene match. The CDR3, as DNA: TGTGCCAGCAGTGCTGACAGGGGTCGCACTGAAGCTTTCTTT. Its translation: CASSADRGRTEAFF.

The genes are TRBV7-8 and TRBJ1-5; TRBD1 is a possible D gene (6 bases). CDR1 is SGHVS and CDR2 is FQNEAQ in the germline V gene. Trimming took 5 bases from V and 6 from J, leaving 11 bases between them. The CDR3 is 13 amino acids. CDR3 DNA sequence: TGTGCCAGCAGCGAAGGCAGGGGTCAGCCCCAGCATTTT. Residues: CASSEGRGQPQHF.

This clonotype was seen at least ten times. The chain carries TRBV20-1 and TRBJ1-2; 7 bases are a match to TRBD1. This CDR3 is built from 15 residues. V was pared by 0 bases and J by 5 bases, with 9 bases of the junction left unmatched. Per the germline V gene, CDR1 is DFQATT and CDR2 is SNEGSKA (reference sequence). CDR3 sequence reads: CSARDMGQSPYGYTF. The CDR3, as DNA: TGCAGTGCTAGAGATATGGGACAGAGCCCGTATGGCTACACCTTC.

This clonotype has just a few counts. The chain uses TRBV6-6 and TRBJ2-5, with a tentative D call TRBD2 (6 bases). Germline-derived CDR1 and CDR2 are MNHNY and SVGAGI (reference sequence). V was shortened by 0 bases and J by 1 base, with 6 bases between the two germline ends. The CDR3 covers 14 residues. The chain's CDR3 is CASSYSGGQETQYF. The CDR3 region has the DNA TGTGCCAGCAGTTACTCGGGGGGCCAAGAGACCCAGTACTTC.

This clonotype was seen only a few times. The chain carries TRBV15 and TRBJ2-4, with D possibly TRBD2 on 5 matching bases. With 0 bases removed from V and 7 bases from J, the gap between germline ends came to 16 bases. This CDR3 is 16 amino acids long. Germline CDR1 and CDR2: LNHNV and YYDKDF (reference sequence). The CDR3 DNA sequence: TGTGCCACCAGCAGAGATAGAGGGCCCGCCGGGAACATTCAGTACTTC. This sequence encodes CATSRDRGPAGNIQYF.

This clonotype was observed a single time. The gene calls are TRBV5-8 and TRBJ2-7; D is perhaps TRBD2 (6 bases). Trimming removed 4 bases from V and 5 bases from J, with 28 bases in between. This CDR3 is 18 amino acids long. Germline lookup yields CDR1 SGHTS and CDR2 YDEGEE. CDR3 nucleotide sequence: TGTGCCAGCAGCCCACCGGTGGGATACCGGGACTGGCGGGACGAGCAGTACTTC. Protein sequence: CASSPPVGYRDWRDEQYF. Drawing the rest from reference TRBV5-8 and TRBJ2-7, the complete variable domain is EAGVTQSPTHLIKTRGQQATLRCSPISGHTSVYWYQQALGLGLQFLLWYDEGEERNRGNFPPRFSGRQFPNYSSELNVNALELEDSALYLCASSPPVGYRDWRDEQYFGPGTRLTVT.

The chain couples TRBV7-6 to TRBJ2-3; 9 bases are a match to TRBD1. Germline lookup yields CDR1 SGHVS and CDR2 FNYEAQ. V gave up 5 bases and J gave up 3 bases; unmatched junction bases: 12. This CDR3 has 17 residues. The CDR3 sequence: CASSNPLTGGKTDTQYF. The DNA for the CDR3 is TGTGCCAGCAGCAATCCCCTCACAGGGGGCAAAACAGATACGCAGTATTTT.

The chain uses TRBV5-4 and TRBJ1-1; the D is unclear. Trimming pared 0 bases from V and 10 bases from J, leaving 13 bases between. Per germline, CDR1 SGHNT and CDR2 YYREEE (reference sequence). The CDR3 contains 13 residues. The CDR3 is CASSLGTAVGAFF. For the CDR3, the DNA is TGTGCCAGCAGCTTGGGGACCGCCGTTGGAGCTTTCTTT.

The chain joins TRBV3-1 to TRBJ2-7; possibly TRBD1 for D (6 bases). V lost 0 bases and J 4 bases, leaving 13 bases between the germline ends. The CDR3 runs to 15 residues. CDR1 LGHDT and CDR2 YNNKEL come from the germline V gene (reference sequence). CDR3 in DNA: TGTGCCAGCAGCCAAGATGCCCGGGACACTTACGAGCAGTACTTC. Translated, it gives CASSQDARDTYEQYF.

The V gene is TRBV4-3, the J gene TRBJ2-2, with D possibly being TRBD2 (6 bases). The germline V gene has CDR1 LGHNA and CDR2 YSLEER. Trimming removed 4 bases at V and 7 bases at J, with 10 bases between. This CDR3 has 13 amino acids. Here the CDR3 DNA reads TGCGCCAGCAGCCGACGGGAGTACGGGGAGCTGTTTTTT. Amino acid sequence: CASSRREYGELFF.

J is TRBJ2-7 and V is TRBV9; no definite D call. CDR1 and CDR2 (germline): SGDLS, YYNGEE. The CDR3 contains 13 residues. V lost 0 bases, J lost 5 bases, and 9 bases lay in between. CDR3: CASSVDTPDEQYF. The CDR3 DNA reads TGTGCCAGCAGCGTAGATACCCCGGACGAGCAGTACTTC.